A single sample gave rise to the 25 T cell receptor beta chains below, sequenced in a study of blood T cell repertoires in COVID-19. Sequenced by immunoSEQ multiplex PCR; TCRdb stores in-frame clones only, minus some. The sample includes 100,000 to 150,000 clones, over 75% of them seen just once. The sequenced material came from peripheral blood. These receptors came from a man aged 80 or over with active or convalescent COVID-19.

The chain employs TRBV28 and TRBJ1-2; D unclear. Germline CDR1 is MDHEN and CDR2 is SYDVKM. V was clipped by 1 base and J by 4 bases, with 7 bases between them. This CDR3 has 13 amino acids. In DNA form, the CDR3 reads TGTGCCAGCAGTTTATCCCCACTCTATGGCTACACCTTC. Translated, it gives CASSLSPLYGYTF.

The V and J genes are TRBV6-1 and TRBJ2-7; 9 bases match TRBD2. In germline, CDR1 is MNHNS, CDR2 SASEGT. Trimming took 2 bases from V and 0 from J; bases not matched to a gene: 8. This CDR3 region has 17 residues. Here the CDR3 reads CASSEWASGVTSYEQYF. In DNA, the CDR3 is TGTGCCAGCAGTGAATGGGCTAGCGGGGTTACCTCCTACGAGCAGTACTTC.

The gene calls are TRBV10-3 and TRBJ1-4; 9 bases are shared with TRBD1. This CDR3 comprises 15 residues. Looked up from germline, CDR1 is ENHRY and CDR2 is SYGVKD. V lost 1 base and J lost 7; bases outside the gene matches: 4. CDR3 region: CAISEWDRVGEKLFF. The CDR3 bases are TGTGCCATCAGTGAGTGGGACAGGGTTGGTGAAAAACTGTTTTTT.

The rearrangement joins TRBV6-5 to TRBJ2-5; TRBD1 is a possible D gene (5 bases). V dropped 6 bases and J dropped 2 bases, with 10 bases sitting between them. This CDR3 is 13 amino acids long. Per the germline V gene, CDR1 is MNHEY and CDR2 is SVGAGI. The CDR3 loop reads CASSRDRQETQYF. The CDR3 bases are TGTGCCAGCAGCCGTGACAGACAAGAGACCCAGTACTTC.

The J gene is TRBJ2-5, the V gene TRBV5-1; 10 bases match TRBD1. Germline V lookup: CDR1 SGHRS, CDR2 YFSETQ. Trimming took 0 bases from V and 5 from J; bases not matched to a gene: 4. The CDR3 is made up of 15 amino acids. CDR3 loop: CASSLGDRGSETQYF. The CDR3 DNA sequence: TGCGCCAGCAGCTTGGGGGACAGGGGATCGGAGACCCAGTACTTC.

J is TRBJ2-6 and V is TRBV29-1; D may be TRBD2 (7 bases). Trimming left V 7 bases short and J 0 bases short, with 19 bases between. This CDR3 has 17 residues. Looked up from germline, CDR1 is SQVTM and CDR2 is ANQGSEA. The CDR3 protein is CSGGGRGSHSGANVLTF. The CDR3 DNA is TGCAGCGGGGGGGGGCGGGGCAGCCACTCTGGGGCCAACGTCCTGACTTTC.

This clone has just a few counts. CDR3 DNA sequence: TGTGCCAGCAGCGGGACTAGCGGGGGGGCTACAGATACGCAGTATTTT. It encodes CASSGTSGGATDTQYF. V gene TRBV6-4 combines with J gene TRBJ2-3; 16 positions match TRBD2. CDR1 and CDR2 (germline): MRHNA, SNTAGT. The CDR3 extends over 16 amino acids. V lost 6 bases and J lost 3; bases outside the gene matches: 3.

This chain links TRBV28 with TRBJ2-4, with 9 nucleotides matching TRBD2. The CDR3 loop spans 15 amino acids. After removal of 3 bases from V and 6 bases from J, the junction contained 6 bases not matched to a gene. Germline assignment: CDR1 MDHEN and CDR2 SYDVKM. The CDR3 region has the DNA TGTGCCAGCAGTTTCGGCGGGGGGGCGTTAAACATTCAGTACTTC. Translating it yields CASSFGGGALNIQYF.

The rearrangement links TRBV5-1 to TRBJ2-6, with TRBD1 as a possible D gene (5 bases). There are 16 residues in the CDR3. Trimming cost V 0 bases and J 0 bases, with 7 bases left between them. Germline assignment: CDR1 SGHRS and CDR2 YFSETQ. CDR3 sequence: CASSLGRDSGANVLTF. In nucleotides, the CDR3 is TGCGCCAGCAGCTTGGGCAGGGACTCTGGGGCCAACGTCCTGACTTTC.

This clone occurred a few times. Other DNA variants within this sample encode the same CDR3. The CDR3 protein is CASSRRGGRELYEQYF. For the CDR3, the DNA is TGTGCCAGCAGCCGGAGGGGGGGGCGGGAGCTCTACGAGCAGTACTTC. The chain has TRBV3-1 (or the pseudogene TRBV3-2) and TRBJ2-7; the D gene is possibly TRBD2 (7 bases). The CDR3 length is 16 residues. V shed 4 bases and J shed 3 bases, with 19 bases lying between them. CDR1 LGHDT and CDR2 YNNKEL come from the germline V gene (reference sequence).

This clone appeared a single time. This chain uses TRBV30 with TRBJ1-2; tentative D call: TRBD1 (5 bases). V shed 3 bases and J shed 6 bases, with 11 bases lying between them. The germline CDR1 and CDR2 sequences are GTSNPN and SVGIG (reference sequence). This CDR3 has 12 amino acids. The CDR3 DNA reads TGTGCCTGGAGCACAGGTAGTCATGGCTACACCTTC. Translating it yields CAWSTGSHGYTF.

J is TRBJ2-7 and V is TRBV15, with a weak D call TRBD1 (6 bases). Germline V gives CDR1 LNHNV, CDR2 YYDKDF (reference sequence). CDR3 length equals 16 residues. The V end was cut by 1 base, the J end by 3 bases, with 16 bases between. CDR3 DNA sequence: TGTGCCACCAGCAGAGGGGACAACTCCGTTATCTACGAGCAGTACTTC. Protein sequence: CATSRGDNSVIYEQYF.

The chain employs TRBV15 and TRBJ2-7; D unclear. Trimming took off 0 bases at V and 4 bases at J, with 7 bases between the two ends. This CDR3 region has 13 residues. Germline V gene lookup returns CDR1 LNHNV and CDR2 YYDKDF (reference sequence). The CDR3 loop reads CATSRDPGYEQYF. In DNA, the CDR3 is TGTGCCACCAGCAGAGATCCGGGTTACGAGCAGTACTTC.

This clone was seen more than once but under ten times. The CDR3 sequence: CARSPHIAGTDYEQYF. The DNA of the CDR3 is TGTGCCAGAAGCCCCCACATAGCGGGAACGGACTACGAGCAGTACTTC. The gene calls are TRBV5-3 and TRBJ2-7; 8 bases are a match to TRBD2. TRBV5-3 is designated an ORF whose function remains uncertain. Unmatched junction bases numbered 12, after V lost 4 bases and J lost 3 bases. This CDR3 has 16 residues.

This clone was observed a handful of times. The chain carries TRBV5-5 and TRBJ1-6; the D gene is possibly TRBD1 (6 bases). V lost 0 bases, J lost 6 bases, and 10 bases lay in between. Germline lookup yields CDR1 SGHKS and CDR2 YYEKEE (reference sequence). The CDR3 is 15 amino acids. As DNA, the CDR3 is TGTGCCAGCAGCTTGGAGGCCAGGGGTAATTCACCCCTCCACTTT. As protein: CASSLEARGNSPLHF.

A few counts support this clone. This sequence joins TRBV7-7 and TRBJ2-2; D gene uncertain. There are 16 residues in the CDR3. Germline lookup yields CDR1 SSHAT and CDR2 FNYEAQ (reference sequence). The ends were cut back, 5 bases at V and 3 bases at J, with 16 bases in the middle. The CDR3 sequence: CASSRSSPLDTGELFF. In DNA form, the CDR3 reads TGTGCCAGCAGCCGAAGTAGTCCGTTGGACACCGGGGAGCTGTTTTTT. Drawing the rest from reference TRBV7-7 and TRBJ2-2, the complete variable domain is GAGVSQSPRYKVTKRGQDVTLRCDPISSHATLYWYQQALGQGPEFLTYFNYEAQPDKSGLPSDRFSAERPEGSISTLTIQRTEQRDSAMYRCASSRSSPLDTGELFFGEGSRLTVL.

V gene TRBV7-3 combines with J gene TRBJ2-3, with a weak D call TRBD2 (5 bases). Trimming pared 0 bases from V and 4 bases from J, leaving 20 bases between. The CDR3 runs to 18 residues. The germline gives CDR1 SGHTA, CDR2 FQGTGA. This CDR3 reads CASSLTGENWPGPDTQYF. CDR3 nucleotides: TGTGCCAGCAGCTTAACGGGAGAGAACTGGCCTGGCCCAGATACGCAGTATTTT.

This chain joins TRBV25-1 and TRBJ1-2, with D perhaps matching TRBD1 (5 bases). The V gene's germline CDR1 is MGHDK and CDR2 SYGVNS. The CDR3 consists of 14 residues. Trimming took 6 bases from V and 6 from J, leaving 17 bases between them. The CDR3 loop is CASSAGREFHGYTF. The CDR3 DNA reads as TGTGCCAGCAGCGCCGGCAGGGAATTCCATGGCTACACCTTC.

The rearrangement links TRBV7-6 to TRBJ2-2; no clear D. Germline CDR1 and CDR2: SGHVS and FNYEAQ. V lost 0 bases, J lost 0 bases, and 8 bases lay in between. The CDR3 loop spans 16 amino acids. CDR3: CASSLASSPNTGELFF. CDR3 DNA: TGTGCCAGCAGCTTAGCGTCGTCCCCGAACACCGGGGAGCTGTTTTTT.

The gene calls are TRBV5-6 and TRBJ1-4; D is possibly TRBD1 (5 bases). Germline values: CDR1 SGHDT, CDR2 YYEEEE. This CDR3 is built from 13 residues. V was clipped by 4 bases and J by 5 bases, with 9 bases between them. CDR3: CASSPPGNEKLFF. CDR3 DNA sequence: TGTGCCAGCAGCCCTCCAGGGAATGAAAAACTGTTTTTT. The full variable domain, with the rest looked up from reference TRBV5-6 and TRBJ1-4, is DAGVTQSPTHLIKTRGQQVTLRCSPKSGHDTVSWYQQALGQGPQFIFQYYEEEERQRGNFPDRFSGHQFPNYSSELNVNALLLGDSALYLCASSPPGNEKLFFGSGTQLSVL.

This clone was counted between two and nine times. The rearrangement links TRBV11-2 to TRBJ2-7; D is perhaps TRBD1 (5 bases). Per the germline V gene, CDR1 is SGHAT and CDR2 is FQNNGV. V lost 4 bases, J lost 3 bases, and 13 bases lay in between. There are 14 residues in the CDR3. This CDR3 reads CASSYDSLSYEQYF. The CDR3 DNA reads as TGTGCCAGCAGCTACGACAGCCTGAGCTACGAGCAGTACTTC.

Only a few counts were recorded for this clone. V is TRBV28 and J is TRBJ1-6, with TRBD1 identical over 8 bases. This CDR3 is 16 amino acids long. Germline assignment: CDR1 MDHEN and CDR2 SYDVKM. V lost 1 base to trimming and J lost 7 bases; unmatched junction nucleotides: 6. This CDR3 is CASSLYPGQENSPLHF. CDR3 in DNA: TGTGCCAGCAGTTTATACCCGGGACAGGAAAATTCACCCCTCCACTTT. Full variable domain (remainder filled in from reference TRBV28 and TRBJ1-6): DVKVTQSSRYLVKRTGEKVFLECVQDMDHENMFWYRQDPGLGLRLIYFSYDVKMKEKGDIPEGYSVSREKKERFSLILESASTNQTSMYLCASSLYPGQENSPLHFGNGTRLTVT.

This clone appeared a single time. The V gene is TRBV27, the J gene TRBJ2-7; D ambiguous. Germline-derived CDR1 and CDR2 are MNHEY and SMNVEV (reference sequence). CDR3 size: 14 residues. V gave up 3 bases and J gave up 3 bases, with 12 bases separating them. The CDR3: CASSFDPRVYEQYF. CDR3 nucleotide sequence: TGTGCCAGCAGTTTCGACCCTCGGGTCTACGAGCAGTACTTC.

The V gene is TRBV9, the J gene TRBJ2-3; 9 positions match TRBD2. Germline-derived CDR1 and CDR2 are SGDLS and YYNGEE. Losses at the gene ends were 2 bases for V and 5 bases for J; bases not matched to a gene: 6. The CDR3 contains 15 residues. The CDR3 reads CASSVGGGGGDTQYF. In DNA form, the CDR3 reads TGTGCCAGCAGCGTCGGCGGGGGGGGCGGAGATACGCAGTATTTT.

This clone was recorded only once. J is TRBJ1-2 and V is TRBV19; D may be TRBD1 (6 bases). Germline lookup yields CDR1 LNHDA and CDR2 SQIVND (reference sequence). The CDR3 consists of 15 residues. Trimming stripped 1 base from V and 6 bases from J, with 15 bases between. The CDR3 region is CASSIADRSIHGYTF. The CDR3 bases are TGTGCCAGTAGTATAGCCGACAGGAGTATCCATGGCTACACCTTC.